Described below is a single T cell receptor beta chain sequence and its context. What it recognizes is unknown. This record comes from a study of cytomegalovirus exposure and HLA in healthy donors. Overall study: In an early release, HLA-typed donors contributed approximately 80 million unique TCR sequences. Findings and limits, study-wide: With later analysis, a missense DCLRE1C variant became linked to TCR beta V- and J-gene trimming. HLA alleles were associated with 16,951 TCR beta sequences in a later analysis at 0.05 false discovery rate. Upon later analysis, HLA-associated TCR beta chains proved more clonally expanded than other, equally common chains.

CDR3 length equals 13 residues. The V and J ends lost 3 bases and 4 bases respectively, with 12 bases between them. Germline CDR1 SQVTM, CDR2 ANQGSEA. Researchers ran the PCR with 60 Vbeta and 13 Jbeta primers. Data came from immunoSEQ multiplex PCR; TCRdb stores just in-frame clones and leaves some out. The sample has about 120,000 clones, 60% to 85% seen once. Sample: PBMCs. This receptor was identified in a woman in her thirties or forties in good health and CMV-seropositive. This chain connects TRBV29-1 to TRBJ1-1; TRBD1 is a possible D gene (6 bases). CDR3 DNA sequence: TGCAGCGTTGAGGTGGGGGCTGGCACTGAAGCTTTCTTT. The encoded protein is CSVEVGAGTEAFF.